A single T cell receptor beta chain is shown here with its context. Its antigen remains unknown. These data are taken from a study of cytotoxic CD8 clonotypes in ibrutinib-treated CLL. Looking at the study overall: Results showed approximately 25 partial and 2 complete responses; following median around 68 months, 14 remained remitted, roughly 12 advanced. Notes on the study in general: Patients showed higher baseline clonality than age-matched healthy donors, and it tracked circulating CD8+ T-cell counts.

The germline V gene encodes CDR1 SGHTA and CDR2 FQGNSA. This CDR3 has 18 residues. The J segment lost 3 bases and the V segment lost 2 bases, leaving 13 bases of the junction unmatched. Deep sequencing aimed at 1 in 200,000 to 1 in 1 million T cells' resolution. The table came from immunoSEQ multiplex PCR; TCRdb's copy has only in-frame clones and leaves some out. This sample has 130,000 or so clones; approximately 77% occur once, and the top ten carry around a quarter. Sequencing used PBMCs, obtained after 12 months of ibrutinib treatment. This TCR was sampled from a human donor with chronic lymphocytic leukemia. The chain employs TRBV7-2 and TRBJ2-3; TRBD2 matches 8 bases. CDR3 amino acids: CASSLHRAGVRGTDTQYF. The CDR3 region has the DNA TGTGCCAGCAGCTTACACCGAGCGGGGGTGAGGGGGACAGATACGCAGTATTTT.